This T cell receptor beta chain was retrieved from a study of regulatory T cells in long-lasting Graves disease. Time point reported: newly diagnosed GD, antithyroid drugs for less than 3 months. PBMC-extracted RNA yielded the TCR library. In germline, CDR1 is SQVTM, CDR2 ANQGSEA. This CDR3 region has 10 residues. V was pared by 6 bases and J by 5 bases, with 7 bases between. Assembly of TCR beta libraries relied on iRepertoire HTBI primers together with Arm-PCR of CDR3 regions. MiXCR was run by TCRdb on the multiplex PCR reads, yielding one entry per CDR3 protein. The sample lists about 470,000 distinct CDR3 sequences; around 15% were seen once. Only a few counts were recorded for this clonotype. A further study also used this sample, focusing on T cells in Graves' hyperthyroidism and ophthalmopathy.

Sequenced here: peripheral blood mononuclear cells (PBMCs), sampled at new diagnosis, from a patient treated with antithyroid drugs. This TCR derives from a man in his forties or fifties with Graves disease. The V gene is TRBV29-1, the J gene TRBJ2-5; no reliable D call. The CDR3, as DNA: TGCAGCGTCCGCGTGGAGACCCAGTACTTC. It specifies CSVRVETQYF.